This TCR beta chain was found in a study of T-cell memory formation after mild COVID-19. Study overall: Largely donor-specific sequence clusters came from a couple of donors. Whole-study results and caveats: The study found contracting CD4+ clones mainly in CM and EM and contracting CD8+ clones in EMRA.

TCRdb reprocessed the 5' RACE reads with MiXCR, giving one entry per CDR3 protein. The sample contains approximately 190,000 distinct CDR3 sequences, about 17% of which appear only once. This clonotype turned up a few times. What it recognizes is unknown. Germline CDR1 is DFQATT and CDR2 is SNEGSKA (reference sequence). The CDR3 has 14 residues. Trimming took 8 bases from V and 7 from J; bases not matched to a gene: 12. This clonotype originated in an adult woman who had mild COVID-19 (a few samples of this study predate the infection). Cell type and time point are not known. The gene calls are TRBV20-1 and TRBJ2-4; 9 nucleotides align to TRBD2. Sequenced: PBMCs or a T cell subset sorted from them (not recorded which). Written as DNA, the CDR3 is TGCAGTTCGTCCCGCGGGGGGGAGATGAACATTCAGTACTTC. Encoded protein: CSSSRGGEMNIQYF.